Below, one TCR beta chain is given with its context. Its antigen is undetermined. As the method for making TCR beta libraries, quantitative 5'-RACE with molecular barcodes was used. TCRdb recomputed calls from the 5' RACE reads with MiXCR, one row per CDR3 protein. The sample has more than 250,000 distinct CDR3 sequences; 7.5% to 9% are singletons. This record belongs to a study of CD8 T cells in ankylosing spondylitis. Study-wide findings and caveats: Seemingly characteristic of ankylosing spondylitis blood was a TCR beta motif consisting of roughly 8 highly homologous variants. Disease-linked clones were reportedly significantly enriched in matched ankylosing spondylitis synovial fluid. Disease-linked clones, CD8+, were relatively rare in peripheral blood.

J was trimmed by 14 bases and V by 1 base; bases with no gene match: 5. This CDR3 is 12 amino acids long. In germline, CDR1 is SQVTM, CDR2 ANQGSEA. The chain joins TRBV29-1 to TRBJ1-6, with TRBD1 matching over 7 bases. The receptor comes from a male donor with ankylosing spondylitis. Material: blood, either unsorted or a sorted T cell fraction (not recorded which). The CDR3 coding sequence is TGCAGCGTTGAAGCCGCAGGGGGGGCCCTCCACTTT. Translation: CSVEAAGGALHF.